A selection of T cell receptor beta chains follows, all from one sample in a study of T cells in localized non-small cell lung cancer. Sequencing was performed with immunoSEQ multiplex PCR; in TCRdb, only in-frame clones are kept and a portion is missing. The repertoire holds tens of thousands of clones, with approximately 88% as singletons. This specimen consisted of peripheral blood mononuclear cells, obtained before any cancer treatment. The receptors originated from a man aged 40 to 75 with stage III lung adenocarcinoma. Both conserved end residues are part of each CDR3. A D gene is named only where the DNA matches it firmly. Not every row has a clone size; where given, it reads once, few, many or a size class.

d_gene	v_gene	abundance	j_gene	len	CDR3nt	CDR3aa
TRBD1	TRBV2	once	TRBJ1-1	15	TGTGCCAGCGGAAGGTCGGGACAGGAGAAAGCTGAAGCTTTCTTT	CASGRSGQEKAEAFF
.	TRBV6-1	.	TRBJ2-6	17	TGTGCCAGCAGTGCCTGGCCTGCCTACTCTGGGGCCAACGTCCTGACTTTC	CASSAWPAYSGANVLTF
TRBD1	TRBV19	.	TRBJ1-5	15	TGTGCCAGTAGTCCCGGGACAGGGCTATCAGCGGCCCAGCATTTT	CASSPGTGLSAAQHF
.	TRBV29-1	.	TRBJ2-1	14	TGCAGCGTGGGAGGTGGGGGGTACTTAGATGAGCAGTTCTTC	CSVGGGGYLDEQFF
TRBD2	TRBV7-2	.	TRBJ2-1	15	TGTGCCAGCAGCCAAGCGGGATTCGACTACAATGAGCAGTTCTTC	CASSQAGFDYNEQFF
TRBD1	TRBV2	.	TRBJ2-7	17	TGTGCCAGCAGTCAGGACAGGGTTGGGAGTCAAACCTACGAGCAGTACTTC	CASSQDRVGSQTYEQYF
.	TRBV18	.	TRBJ2-7	14	TGTGCCAGCTCACCGGGGGAGTTAACGTACGAGCAGTACTTC	CASSPGELTYEQYF
TRBD2	TRBV27	.	TRBJ2-3	15	TGTGCCAGCAGTCCCGGGGGCGGGAGGGAATATACGCAGTATTTT	CASSPGGGREYTQYF
TRBD2	TRBV7-9	once	TRBJ2-1	11	TGTGCCAGCAGCACGAGCGGGAGCCCGTTCTTC	CASSTSGSPFF
TRBD1	TRBV5-6	.	TRBJ1-1	12	TGTGCCAGCAGCTCGACAGGGATTGAGGCTTTCTTT	CASSSTGIEAFF
TRBD1	TRBV10-3	.	TRBJ2-7	12	TGTGCCATCAGCGGACAGGGCTACGAGCAGTACTTC	CAISGQGYEQYF
.	TRBV5-4	.	TRBJ1-2	12	TGTGCCAGCAGCTTGGAAGGGGTTGGCTACACCTTC	CASSLEGVGYTF
.	TRBV16	once	TRBJ2-7	14	TGTGCCAGCAGCCGCGGAGTGGGTAACTACGAGCAGTACTTC	CASSRGVGNYEQYF
.	TRBV6-5	.	TRBJ2-3	15	TGTGCCAGCAGTTACGCGACAGCTAGCACAGATACGCAGTATTTT	CASSYATASTDTQYF
.	TRBV18	.	TRBJ2-5	14	TGTGCCAGCTCACCCTTACAGTACCAAGAGACCCAGTACTTC	CASSPLQYQETQYF
.	TRBV6-1	once	TRBJ2-7	13	TGTGCCAGCAGTGATTTCCATTCCTACGAGCAGTACTTC	CASSDFHSYEQYF
.	TRBV7-2	.	TRBJ2-1	13	TGTGCCAGCCGCCAGACTAGGAACAATGAGCAGTTCTTC	CASRQTRNNEQFF
.	TRBV2	.	TRBJ1-2	15	TGTGCCAGCAGTGTGGGGCCTCTAGCTAACTATGGCTACACCTTC	CASSVGPLANYGYTF
.	TRBV19	.	TRBJ2-6	13	TGTGCCAGTAGTATCGCGGATGCCAACGTCCTGACTTTC	CASSIADANVLTF
.	TRBV7-9	.	TRBJ1-1	14	TGTGCCAGCAGTAAGGGTAGGTTGAACACTGAAGCTTTCTTT	CASSKGRLNTEAFF
.	TRBV5-4	.	TRBJ2-3	15	TGTGCCAGCAGCTTCAGGGGCCCGCACACAGATACGCAGTATTTT	CASSFRGPHTDTQYF
.	TRBV11-2	.	TRBJ2-3	14	TGTGCCAGCAGCCCGCCGGAAGGCACAGATACGCAGTATTTT	CASSPPEGTDTQYF
.	TRBV7-2	few	TRBJ2-5	11	TGTGCCAGCAGCTTTTGGCCAGGGAAGTACTTC	CASSFWPGKYF
.	TRBV4-3	few	TRBJ2-2	17	TGCGCCAGCAGCCAATCTACCTTCGGGCAGCACACCGGGGAGCTGTTTTTT	CASSQSTFGQHTGELFF
.	TRBV6-5	.	TRBJ2-5	13	TGTGCCAGCAGTTTCGGGTCGGGAGAGACCCAGTACTTC	CASSFGSGETQYF
.	TRBV18	.	TRBJ1-1	11	TGTGCCAGCTCACCTGATAGGGAAGCTTTCTTT	CASSPDREAFF
.	TRBV5-4	.	TRBJ2-5	15	TGTGCCAGCAGCTTGGACAGGGTTAGGCAAGAGACCCAGTACTTC	CASSLDRVRQETQYF
.	TRBV7-3	.	TRBJ1-5	13	TGTGCCAGCATTCTAGGGGAACGCCAGCCCCAGCATTTT	CASILGERQPQHF
.	TRBV19	.	TRBJ1-5	12	TGTGCCAGTAGTAAAAGGGCGCAGCCCCAGCATTTT	CASSKRAQPQHF
.	TRBV5-1	.	TRBJ1-2	13	TGCGCCAGCAGCCTTAGGGCGGACTATGGCTACACCTTC	CASSLRADYGYTF
.	TRBV5-6	.	TRBJ1-2	14	TGTGCCAGCAGCTTGAGGGGAAGAGGCGATGGCTACACCTTC	CASSLRGRGDGYTF
TRBD1	TRBV6-1	few	TRBJ1-5	13	TGTGCCAGCCTTGACAGGGCACATCAGCCCCAGCATTTT	CASLDRAHQPQHF
.	TRBV7-9	.	TRBJ2-3	17	TGTGCCAGCAGCTTTGGAGGGGATCGGACGGGCGGGGATACGCAGTATTTT	CASSFGGDRTGGDTQYF
TRBD1	TRBV11-3	.	TRBJ1-1	15	TGTGCCAGCAGCTTGGAAGACAGGGAATACACTGAAGCTTTCTTT	CASSLEDREYTEAFF
.	TRBV15	.	TRBJ2-1	18	TGTGCCACCAGCAGAGACCTCGGGGACGAACCCTCCTACAATGAGCAGTTCTTC	CATSRDLGDEPSYNEQFF
.	TRBV5-1	once	TRBJ2-2	13	TGCGCCAGCAGCATTGGATCCACCGGGGAGCTGTTTTTT	CASSIGSTGELFF
TRBD2	TRBV7-2	.	TRBJ2-3	16	TGTGCCAGCCGGGCCGGGGGGAAGGTCAGCACAGATACGCAGTATTTT	CASRAGGKVSTDTQYF
TRBD1	TRBV6-1	once	TRBJ1-1	14	TGTGCCAGCATCGACAGGGGGTTGAACACTGAAGCTTTCTTT	CASIDRGLNTEAFF
.	TRBV5-1	.	TRBJ1-2	12	TGCGCCAGCAGGGTGGAGCTCGAGGGCTACACCTTC	CASRVELEGYTF
.	TRBV4-3	.	TRBJ1-6	15	TGCGCCAGCAGCCAAGGTTCAGGGGTAGGTTCACCCCTCCACTTT	CASSQGSGVGSPLHF
.	TRBV5-6	.	TRBJ2-7	13	TGTGCCAGCGTCAAGGGGGAGTCCTACGAGCAGTACTTC	CASVKGESYEQYF
TRBD1	TRBV25-1	.	TRBJ2-7	14	TGTGCCAGCAGGGGGGACAGTAACTCCTACGAGCAGTACTTC	CASRGDSNSYEQYF
TRBD1	TRBV12-5	once	TRBJ1-5	14	TGTGCTAGTGGTTCAGGACAGGGGGTACAGCCCCAGCATTTT	CASGSGQGVQPQHF
TRBD1	TRBV7-9	.	TRBJ2-1	14	TGTGCCAGCAGCACCTGGGACAGGGGCGATGAGCAGTTCTTC	CASSTWDRGDEQFF
.	TRBV5-4	.	TRBJ2-3	12	TGTGCCAGCAGCTTCTCCTTGGATACGCAGTATTTT	CASSFSLDTQYF
.	TRBV7-3	.	TRBJ2-6	19	TGTGCCAGCAGTCTCAGACCGACCTTGGCGCGAACCGGGGCCAACGTCCTGACTTTC	CASSLRPTLARTGANVLTF
TRBD1	TRBV11-2	.	TRBJ2-5	16	TGTGCCAGCAGCGCGCAGAACGTAGGGGGCAGAGAGACCCAGTACTTC	CASSAQNVGGRETQYF
.	TRBV5-1	.	TRBJ2-2	16	TGCGCCAGCACCCAAGCAGGGCGAGATGGAACTGGGGAGCTGTTTTTT	CASTQAGRDGTGELFF
.	TRBV2	.	TRBJ1-4	11	TGTGCCAGCAGGGGGGCGGTCGGGTCGTTTTTT	CASRGAVGSFF
.	TRBV25-1	.	TRBJ1-2	15	TGTGCCAGCAGTGAGGCCCGGGCTACAAGCTATGGCTACACCTTC	CASSEARATSYGYTF
.	TRBV11-2	.	TRBJ1-5	13	TGTGCCAGCAGCTTAGCGGGACATCAGCCCCAGCATTTT	CASSLAGHQPQHF
TRBD1	TRBV5-1	.	TRBJ1-4	16	TGCGCCAGCAGCGCCGGACAGGGCCCAACTAATGAAAAACTGTTTTTT	CASSAGQGPTNEKLFF
TRBD2	TRBV28	once	TRBJ2-5	14	TGTGCCAGTTGGACTAGCGGGGGTTCGGAGACCCAGTACTTC	CASWTSGGSETQYF